These 13 T cell receptor beta chains share one sample of origin, sequenced in a study of blood T cell repertoires in COVID-19 (TCRdb year 2020). Receptor amplification or capture employed the immunoSEQ multiplex PCR assay. The clones in this table, taken by TCRdb from immuneACCESS, are in-frame only. Not every clone is retained; where verified, under half of the shortfall comes from an unresolved V gene, and the cause of the rest is unknown. The sample yields about 85,000 clones; about 90% were counted once. The ten top clones hold around 4.1% of the sample. Sequencing used peripheral blood. Receptors were obtained from a woman older than 75 with active or convalescent COVID-19.

This clone was recorded only once. The chain couples TRBV29-1 to TRBJ2-5; 7 bases align to TRBD2. J gave up 5 bases and V 1 base, and 10 bases lay outside the gene matches. The CDR3 length is 15 residues. Germline V lookup: CDR1 SQVTM, CDR2 ANQGSEA. This CDR3 is CSVEGGPREGETQYF. CDR3 DNA: TGCAGCGTTGAAGGGGGACCAAGGGAGGGGGAGACCCAGTACTTC. Full variable domain (rest looked up from reference TRBV29-1 and TRBJ2-5): SAVISQKPSRDICQRGTSLTIQCQVDSQVTMMFWYRQQPGQSLTLIATANQGSEATYESGFVIDKFPISRPNLTFSTLTVSNMSPEDSSIYLCSVEGGPREGETQYFGPGTRLLVL.

This clone was detected only a few times. CDR3 nucleotide sequence: TGTGCCAGCAGCTTAAAGAGGATCGCGGACACCATATATTTT. Its protein is CASSLKRIADTIYF. The chain uses TRBV7-8 and TRBJ1-3; D remains ambiguous. The CDR3 runs 14 residues. Deletions cut 2 bases from V and 8 bases from J, with 13 bases between. CDR1 and CDR2 (germline): SGHVS, FQNEAQ.

This chain links TRBV5-4 with TRBJ2-3, with 13 bases aligning to TRBD2. CDR1 is SGHNT and CDR2 is YYREEE in the germline V gene (reference sequence). The CDR3 consists of 17 residues. V shed 4 bases, J shed 3 bases, and the junction held 8 bases outside the gene matches. CDR3 residues: CASSPPPTSGGTDTQYF. Written as DNA, the CDR3 is TGTGCCAGCAGCCCCCCCCCGACTAGCGGGGGGACAGATACGCAGTATTTT.

This clone showed up just a few times. This chain joins TRBV2 and TRBJ2-7; D might be TRBD1 (6 bases). The CDR3 sequence is 12 residues long. Germline V gene sequence: CDR1 SNHLY, CDR2 FYNNEI. Trimming left V 6 bases short and J 3 bases short, with 9 bases between. Here the CDR3 reads CASRVQGYEQYF. The CDR3 nucleotides read TGTGCCAGCAGGGTACAGGGCTACGAGCAGTACTTC.

The chain employs TRBV15 and TRBJ1-6; D remains ambiguous. CDR1 is LNHNV and CDR2 is YYDKDF in the germline V gene (reference sequence). The V and J ends lost 5 bases and 0 bases respectively, with 5 bases between them. The CDR3 is 14 amino acids. CDR3 sequence reads: CATSGSSYNSPLHF. Here the CDR3 DNA reads TGTGCCACCAGCGGGAGCTCCTATAATTCACCCCTCCACTTT.

The chain combines TRBV6-6 with TRBJ1-6, with a weak D call TRBD1 (6 bases). The CDR3 totals 14 residues. The V gene lost 4 bases and the J gene lost 7 bases, with 11 bases spanning the gap. Germline V gene lookup returns CDR1 MNHNY and CDR2 SVGAGI (reference sequence). The CDR3 region is CASSSLDSNSPLHF. DNA of the CDR3: TGTGCCAGCAGTTCCTTGGACAGCAATTCACCCCTCCACTTT.

The J gene is TRBJ2-1, the V gene TRBV28, with TRBD1 matching over 10 bases. The CDR3 length is 14 residues. The V gene's germline CDR1 is MDHEN and CDR2 SYDVKM. The ends lost 6 bases at V and 8 bases at J; junction bases unmatched: 7. CDR3 nucleotides: TGTGCCAGCAGCCAGACAGGGGGCTCGTATGAGCAGTTCTTC. Translated: CASSQTGGSYEQFF.

The rearrangement uses TRBV5-1 and TRBJ2-3; no definite D call. Germline V gives CDR1 SGHRS, CDR2 YFSETQ. V was trimmed by 0 bases and J by 1 base, leaving 3 bases between them. CDR3 length: 13 amino acids. Here the CDR3 DNA reads TGCGCCAGCAGCTTGGCTCGCACAGATACGCAGTATTTT. Translation gives CASSLARTDTQYF. Filled out from reference TRBV5-1 and TRBJ2-3, the complete variable domain reads KAGVTQTPRYLIKTRGQQVTLSCSPISGHRSVSWYQQTPGQGLQFLFEYFSETQRNKGNFPGRFSGRQFSNSRSEMNVSTLELGDSALYLCASSLARTDTQYFGPGTRLTVL.

The chain's CDR3 is CATSNRGLNTGELFF. The CDR3 nucleotides read TGTGCCACCAGTAACAGGGGATTGAACACCGGGGAGCTGTTTTTT. The chain has TRBV24-1 and TRBJ2-2; 7 bases are shared with TRBD1. V was pared by 6 bases and J by 1 base, with 4 bases of the junction left unmatched. Germline values: CDR1 KGHDR, CDR2 SFDVKD. This CDR3 has 15 residues.

Turning to this clone: Germline is not matched at one junction end, which may reflect a read error. This chain joins TRBV6-2 or TRBV6-3 and TRBJ1-1; the match to TRBD1 covers 7 bases. Per germline, CDR1 MNHEY and CDR2 SVGEGT. This CDR3 comprises 18 residues. CDR3 protein: CASSYSSPTGVGNTEAFF. The CDR3 bases are TGTGCTAGCAGTTACTCGTCTCCCACAGGGGTGGGTAACACTGAAGCTTTCTTT.

V and J are TRBV28 and TRBJ1-2, with no clear D. This CDR3 comprises 12 residues. Trimming pared 7 bases from V and 1 base from J, leaving 7 bases between. Germline CDR1 MDHEN, CDR2 SYDVKM. DNA for the CDR3: TGTGCCAGCACGCGAAGTAACTATGGCTACACCTTC. Translating it yields CASTRSNYGYTF.

The chain couples TRBV15 to TRBJ1-5; 8 bases match TRBD1. Germline values: CDR1 LNHNV, CDR2 YYDKDF (reference sequence). The CDR3 is 17 amino acids. The J segment lost 5 bases and the V segment lost 5 bases, leaving 14 bases of the junction unmatched. The CDR3, as DNA: TGTGCCACCAGCCCGCCTAATCGGGACAGGATTGATCAGCCCCAGCATTTT. Its protein product is CATSPPNRDRIDQPQHF.

The chain combines TRBV25-1 with TRBJ1-5; D is perhaps TRBD1 (5 bases). The V end lost 3 bases, the J end lost 7 bases, and 10 bases lay between the germline ends. Germline loops: CDR1 MGHDK, CDR2 SYGVNS. The CDR3 sequence is 13 residues long. The CDR3 spells CASSDRDWQPQHF. CDR3 nucleotide sequence: TGTGCCAGCAGTGACAGGGATTGGCAGCCCCAGCATTTT.